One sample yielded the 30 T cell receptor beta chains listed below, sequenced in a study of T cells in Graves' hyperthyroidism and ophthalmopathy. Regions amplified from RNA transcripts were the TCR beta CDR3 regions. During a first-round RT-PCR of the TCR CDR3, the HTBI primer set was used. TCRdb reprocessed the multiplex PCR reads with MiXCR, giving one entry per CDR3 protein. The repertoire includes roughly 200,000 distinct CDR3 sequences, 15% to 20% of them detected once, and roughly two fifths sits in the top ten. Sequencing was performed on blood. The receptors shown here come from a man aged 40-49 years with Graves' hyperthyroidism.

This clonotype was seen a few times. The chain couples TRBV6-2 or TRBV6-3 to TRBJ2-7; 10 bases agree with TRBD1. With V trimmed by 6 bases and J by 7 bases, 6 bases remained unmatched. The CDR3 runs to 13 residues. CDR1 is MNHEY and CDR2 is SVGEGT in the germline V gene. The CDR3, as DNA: TGTGCCAGCAGACCCGGACAGGGGGGGGAGCAGTACTTC. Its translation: CASRPGQGGEQYF.

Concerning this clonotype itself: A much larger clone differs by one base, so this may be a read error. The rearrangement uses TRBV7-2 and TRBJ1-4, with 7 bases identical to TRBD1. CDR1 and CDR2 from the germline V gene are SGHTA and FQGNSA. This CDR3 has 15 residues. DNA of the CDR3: TGTGTCAGCAGTCTTACCGGGACAGATGGTGAAAAACTGTTTTTT. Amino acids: CVSSLTGTDGEKLFF.

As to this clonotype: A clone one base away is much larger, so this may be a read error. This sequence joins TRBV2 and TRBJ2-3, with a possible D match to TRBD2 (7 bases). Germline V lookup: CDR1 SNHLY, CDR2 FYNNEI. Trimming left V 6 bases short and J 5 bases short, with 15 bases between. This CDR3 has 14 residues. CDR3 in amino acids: CASSREGGQDTQYF. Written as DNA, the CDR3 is TGTGCCAGCAGCCGAGAGGGGGGGCAAGATACGCAGTATTTT.

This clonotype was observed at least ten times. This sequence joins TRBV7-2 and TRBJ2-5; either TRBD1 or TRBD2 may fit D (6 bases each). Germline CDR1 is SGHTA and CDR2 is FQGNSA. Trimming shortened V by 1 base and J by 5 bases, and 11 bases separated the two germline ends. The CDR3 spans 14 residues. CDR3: CASSLDWGAETQYF. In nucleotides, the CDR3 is TGTGCCAGCAGCTTAGATTGGGGGGCTGAGACCCAGTACTTC.

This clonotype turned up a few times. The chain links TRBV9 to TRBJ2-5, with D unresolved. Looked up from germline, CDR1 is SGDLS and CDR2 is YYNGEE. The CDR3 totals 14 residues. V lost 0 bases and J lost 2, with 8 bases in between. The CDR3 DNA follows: TGTGCCAGCAGCGTAGACATAGGGCAAGAGACCCAGTACTTC. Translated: CASSVDIGQETQYF.

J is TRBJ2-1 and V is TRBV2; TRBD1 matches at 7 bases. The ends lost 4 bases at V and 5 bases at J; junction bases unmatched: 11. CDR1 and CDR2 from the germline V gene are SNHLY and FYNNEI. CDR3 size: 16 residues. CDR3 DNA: TGTGCCAGCAGTGGGGCCAATAGACAGGGAGACAATGAGCAGTTCTTC. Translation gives CASSGANRQGDNEQFF.

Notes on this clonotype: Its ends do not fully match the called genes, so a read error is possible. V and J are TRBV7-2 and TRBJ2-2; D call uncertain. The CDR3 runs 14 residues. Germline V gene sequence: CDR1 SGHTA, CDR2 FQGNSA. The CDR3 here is CASGFLGETGELFF. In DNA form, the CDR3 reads TGTGCCAGCGGCTTTTTGGGCGAAACCGGGGAGCTGTTTTTT.

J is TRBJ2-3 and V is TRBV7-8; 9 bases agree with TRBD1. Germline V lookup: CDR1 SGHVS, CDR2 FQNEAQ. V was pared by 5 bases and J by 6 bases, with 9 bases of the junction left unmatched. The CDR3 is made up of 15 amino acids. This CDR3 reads CASSLPGQGGDTQYF. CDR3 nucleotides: TGTGCCAGCAGCCTACCGGGACAGGGTGGGGATACGCAGTATTTT.

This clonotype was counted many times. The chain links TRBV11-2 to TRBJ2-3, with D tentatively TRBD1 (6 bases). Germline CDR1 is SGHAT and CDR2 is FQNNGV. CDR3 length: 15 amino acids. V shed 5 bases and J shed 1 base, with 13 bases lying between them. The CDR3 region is CASSPGHPGTDTQYF. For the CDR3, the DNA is TGTGCCAGCAGCCCGGGACACCCAGGCACAGATACGCAGTATTTT.

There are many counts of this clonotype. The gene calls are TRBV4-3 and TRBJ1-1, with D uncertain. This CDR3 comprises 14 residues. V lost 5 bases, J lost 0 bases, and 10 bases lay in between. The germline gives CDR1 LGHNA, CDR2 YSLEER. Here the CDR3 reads CASSRSLMNTEAFF. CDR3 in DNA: TGCGCCAGCAGCAGGTCTTTGATGAACACTGAAGCTTTCTTT.

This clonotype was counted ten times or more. The CDR3 DNA is TGTGCCAGCAGCTTGGGACCGTCGGCTTTCTTT. Translation gives CASSLGPSAFF. V is TRBV28 and J is TRBJ1-1; a possible D gene is TRBD1 (5 bases). V was pared by 6 bases and J by 11 bases, with 13 bases between. Germline V gives CDR1 MDHEN, CDR2 SYDVKM. This CDR3 has 11 residues.

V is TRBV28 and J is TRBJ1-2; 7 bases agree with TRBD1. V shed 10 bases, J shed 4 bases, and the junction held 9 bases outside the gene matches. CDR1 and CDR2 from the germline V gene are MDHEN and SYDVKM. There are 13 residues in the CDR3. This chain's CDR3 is CATPGGAGYGYTF. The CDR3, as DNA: TGTGCCACCCCAGGGGGGGCGGGCTATGGCTACACCTTC.

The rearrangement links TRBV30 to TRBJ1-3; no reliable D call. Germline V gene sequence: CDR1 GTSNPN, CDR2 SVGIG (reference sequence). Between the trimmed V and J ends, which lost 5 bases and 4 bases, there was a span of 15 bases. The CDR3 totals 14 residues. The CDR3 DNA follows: TGTGCCTGGGGAATAGGGAATCGCGGAAACACCATATATTTT. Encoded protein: CAWGIGNRGNTIYF. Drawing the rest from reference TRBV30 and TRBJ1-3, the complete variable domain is SQTIHQWPATLVQPVGSPLSLECTVEGTSNPNLYWYRQAAGRGLQLLFYSVGIGQISSEVPQNLSASRPQDRQFILSSKKLLLSDSGFYLCAWGIGNRGNTIYFGEGSWLTVV.

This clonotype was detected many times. CDR3 sequence: CASSYAGEAFF. The CDR3, as DNA: TGTGCCAGCAGTTACGCTGGTGAAGCTTTCTTT. The gene calls are TRBV6-2 or TRBV6-3 and TRBJ1-1; D call uncertain. The CDR3 spans 11 residues. Germline V gene lookup returns CDR1 MNHEY and CDR2 SVGEGT. The V end was cut by 2 bases, the J end by 7 bases, with 5 bases between.

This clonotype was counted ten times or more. CDR3 in amino acids: CASSLDHYDTQYF. The CDR3 DNA reads TGTGCCAGCAGCCTGGACCATTACGATACGCAGTATTTT. The chain has TRBV7-2 and TRBJ2-3; D gene ambiguous. V lost 5 bases to trimming and J lost 6 bases, with 12 bases between them. The CDR3 has 13 residues. Germline V CDR1 and CDR2: SGHTA, FQGNSA.

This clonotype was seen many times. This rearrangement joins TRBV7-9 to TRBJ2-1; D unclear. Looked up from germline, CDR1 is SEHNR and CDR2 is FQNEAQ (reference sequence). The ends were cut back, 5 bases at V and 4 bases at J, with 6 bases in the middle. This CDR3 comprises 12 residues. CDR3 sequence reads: CASSDNYNEQFF. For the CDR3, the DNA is TGTGCCAGCAGCGACAATTACAATGAGCAGTTCTTC. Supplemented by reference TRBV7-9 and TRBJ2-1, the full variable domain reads DTGVSQNPRHKITKRGQNVTFRCDPISEHNRLYWYRQTLGQGPEFLTYFQNEAQLEKSRLLSDRFSAERPKGSFSTLEIQRTEQGDSAMYLCASSDNYNEQFFGPGTRLTVL.

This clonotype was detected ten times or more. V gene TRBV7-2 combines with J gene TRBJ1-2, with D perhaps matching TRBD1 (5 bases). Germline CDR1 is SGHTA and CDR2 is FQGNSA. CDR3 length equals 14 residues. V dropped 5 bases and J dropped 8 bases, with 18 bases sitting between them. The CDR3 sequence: CASSARQTTRGYTF. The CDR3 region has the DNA TGTGCCAGCAGCGCGAGACAGACAACAAGGGGCTACACCTTC.

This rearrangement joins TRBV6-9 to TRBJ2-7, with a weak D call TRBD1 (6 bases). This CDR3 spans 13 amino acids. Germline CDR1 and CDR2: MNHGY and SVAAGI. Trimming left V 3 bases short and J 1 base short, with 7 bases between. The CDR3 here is CASSYGTSYEQYF. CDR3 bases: TGTGCCAGCAGTTACGGGACATCCTACGAGCAGTACTTC.

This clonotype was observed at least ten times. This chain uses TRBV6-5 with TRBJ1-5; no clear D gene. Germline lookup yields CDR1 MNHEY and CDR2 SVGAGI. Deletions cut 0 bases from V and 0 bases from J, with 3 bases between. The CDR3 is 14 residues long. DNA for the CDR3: TGTGCCAGCAGTTACTCGAATAGCAATCAGCCCCAGCATTTT. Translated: CASSYSNSNQPQHF.

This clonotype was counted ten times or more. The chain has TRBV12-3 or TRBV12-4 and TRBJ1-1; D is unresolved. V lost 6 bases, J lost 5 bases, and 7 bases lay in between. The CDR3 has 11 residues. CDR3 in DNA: TGTGCCAGCAGGACTAATACTGAAGCTTTCTTT. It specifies CASRTNTEAFF.

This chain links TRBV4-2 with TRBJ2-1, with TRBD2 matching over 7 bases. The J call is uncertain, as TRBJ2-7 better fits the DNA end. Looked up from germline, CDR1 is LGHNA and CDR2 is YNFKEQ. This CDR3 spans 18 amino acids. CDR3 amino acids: CASSQDSREGLLSLEQYF. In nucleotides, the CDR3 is TGTGCCAGCAGCCAAGATTCTAGGGAGGGGCTACTCTCTCTTGAGCAGTACTTC.

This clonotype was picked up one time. The CDR3 loop reads CASSLGQGFRETQYF. CDR3 nucleotide sequence: TGCGCCAGCAGCTTGGGACAGGGGTTTCGGGAGACCCAGTACTTC. The V gene is TRBV5-1, the J gene TRBJ2-5; 8 bases map to TRBD1. V shed 0 bases and J 5 bases; nucleotides not matched to a gene: 6. Germline V CDR1 and CDR2: SGHRS, YFSETQ. The CDR3 has 15 residues. Supplemented by reference TRBV5-1 and TRBJ2-5, the full variable domain reads KAGVTQTPRYLIKTRGQQVTLSCSPISGHRSVSWYQQTPGQGLQFLFEYFSETQRNKGNFPGRFSGRQFSNSRSEMNVSTLELGDSALYLCASSLGQGFRETQYFGPGTRLLVL.

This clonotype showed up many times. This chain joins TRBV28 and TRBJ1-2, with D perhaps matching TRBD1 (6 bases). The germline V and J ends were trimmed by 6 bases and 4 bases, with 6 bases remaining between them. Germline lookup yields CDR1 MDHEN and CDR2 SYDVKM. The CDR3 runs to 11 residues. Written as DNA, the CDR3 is TGTGCCAGCAGAGGGGGCTATGGCTACACCTTC. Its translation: CASRGGYGYTF.

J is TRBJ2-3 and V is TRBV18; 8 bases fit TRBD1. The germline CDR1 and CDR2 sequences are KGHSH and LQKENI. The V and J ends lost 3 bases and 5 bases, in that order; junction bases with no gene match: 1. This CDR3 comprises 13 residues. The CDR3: CASSPDREDTQYF. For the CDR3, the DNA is TGTGCCAGCTCACCGGACAGGGAAGATACGCAGTATTTT.

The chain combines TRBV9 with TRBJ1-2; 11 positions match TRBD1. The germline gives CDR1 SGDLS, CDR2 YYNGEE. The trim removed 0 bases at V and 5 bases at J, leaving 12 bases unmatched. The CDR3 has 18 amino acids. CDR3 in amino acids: CASSVATGQGVINYGYTF. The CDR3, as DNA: TGTGCCAGCAGCGTAGCTACGGGACAGGGGGTAATTAATTATGGCTACACCTTC.

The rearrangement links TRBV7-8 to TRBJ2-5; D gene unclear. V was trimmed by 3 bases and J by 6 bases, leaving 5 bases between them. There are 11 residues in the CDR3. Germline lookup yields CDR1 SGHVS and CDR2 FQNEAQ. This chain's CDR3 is CASSFRKTQYF. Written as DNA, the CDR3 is TGTGCCAGCAGCTTTCGGAAGACCCAGTACTTC.

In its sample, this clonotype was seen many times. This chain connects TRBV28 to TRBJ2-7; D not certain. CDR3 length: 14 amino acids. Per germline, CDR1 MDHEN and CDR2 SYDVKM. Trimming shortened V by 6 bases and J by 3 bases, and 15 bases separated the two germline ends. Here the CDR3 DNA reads TGTGCCAGCAGCCCCCGGGCCCACCACTACGAGCAGTACTTC. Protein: CASSPRAHHYEQYF.

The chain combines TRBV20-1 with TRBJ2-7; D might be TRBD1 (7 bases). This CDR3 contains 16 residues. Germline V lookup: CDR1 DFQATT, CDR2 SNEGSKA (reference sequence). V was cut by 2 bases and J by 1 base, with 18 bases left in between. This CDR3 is CSARPDGAGGSYEQYF. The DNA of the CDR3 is TGCAGTGCTAGACCGGACGGAGCAGGGGGGTCCTACGAGCAGTACTTC.

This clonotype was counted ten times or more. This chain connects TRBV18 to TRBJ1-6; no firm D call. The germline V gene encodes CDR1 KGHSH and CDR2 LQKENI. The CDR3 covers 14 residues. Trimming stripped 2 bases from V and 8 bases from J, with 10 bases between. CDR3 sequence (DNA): TGTGCCAGCTCACCAGTGGGTAGGGATTCACCCCTCCACTTT. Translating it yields CASSPVGRDSPLHF.

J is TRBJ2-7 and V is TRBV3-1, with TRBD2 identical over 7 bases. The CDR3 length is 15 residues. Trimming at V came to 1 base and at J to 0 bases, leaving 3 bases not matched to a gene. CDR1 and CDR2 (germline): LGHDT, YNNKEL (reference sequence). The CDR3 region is CASSQGTSISYEQYF. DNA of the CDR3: TGTGCCAGCAGCCAAGGGACTAGTATCTCCTACGAGCAGTACTTC.